This is a list of T cell receptor beta chains from one sample in a study of T cells in Graves' hyperthyroidism and ophthalmopathy. TCRdb ran MiXCR on the multiplex PCR reads and lists one entry per CDR3 protein. The table shows 500,000 to 650,000 distinct CDR3 sequences, with approximately 15% occurring only once. The sequencing sample was made of blood. Receptors originate from a middle-aged woman with Graves' hyperthyroidism. The CDR3 runs from the conserved cysteine through the conserved F or W. Each record gives: D gene, J gene, clone size, V gene, CDR3 DNA, CDR3 protein. The D gene is left open where the match is weak. Rows may omit the clone size; those that give it use once, few, many or a size class.

d_call: .
j_call: TRBJ2-1
clone_size: .
v_call: TRBV18
cdr3_nt: TGTGCCAGCTCATCGGCCACCCAGGGGTCCTACAATGAGCAGTTCTTC
cdr3_aa: CASSSATQGSYNEQFF

d_call: TRBD1
j_call: TRBJ1-6
clone_size: few
v_call: TRBV12-3/TRBV12-4
cdr3_nt: TGTGCCAGCAGTGACAGGGCCCACGACTATAATTCACCCCTCCACTTT
cdr3_aa: CASSDRAHDYNSPLHF

d_call: TRBD2
j_call: TRBJ2-7
clone_size: once
v_call: TRBV6-1
cdr3_nt: TGTGCCGGCCGGACTAGCGGATCTTACGAGCAGTACTTC
cdr3_aa: CAGRTSGSYEQYF

d_call: TRBD1
j_call: TRBJ1-4
clone_size: .
v_call: TRBV28
cdr3_nt: TGTGCCAGCAGTCAAAGGGGGCCTAATGAAAAACTGTTTTTT
cdr3_aa: CASSQRGPNEKLFF

d_call: TRBD1
j_call: TRBJ2-7
clone_size: few
v_call: TRBV20-1
cdr3_nt: TGCAGTGCTAGGGGGGCCCGAGCCGGGACAGGGGGCTACGAGCAGTACTTC
cdr3_aa: CSARGARAGTGGYEQYF

d_call: .
j_call: TRBJ2-1
clone_size: many
v_call: TRBV11-2
cdr3_nt: TGTGCCAGCAGCTTCCCCAGTTTCAATGAGCAGTTCTTC
cdr3_aa: CASSFPSFNEQFF

d_call: TRBD1
j_call: TRBJ2-2
clone_size: many
v_call: TRBV6-1
cdr3_nt: TGTGCCAGCAGTCAAGGACAGGGTTACACCGGGGAGCTGTTTTTT
cdr3_aa: CASSQGQGYTGELFF

d_call: .
j_call: TRBJ2-7
clone_size: many
v_call: TRBV3-1
cdr3_nt: TGTGCCAGCAGCAAGCTGGAGGGGGCGTACGAGCAGTACTTC
cdr3_aa: CASSKLEGAYEQYF

d_call: TRBD1
j_call: TRBJ2-1
clone_size: .
v_call: TRBV29-1
cdr3_nt: TGCAGCGAAAGGACAGGTAGCTCCTACAATGAGCAGTTCTTC
cdr3_aa: CSERTGSSYNEQFF

d_call: .
j_call: TRBJ2-5
clone_size: .
v_call: TRBV7-8
cdr3_nt: TGTGCCAGCAGCTCCACTTCGTGGACCCAGTACTTC
cdr3_aa: CASSSTSWTQYF

d_call: .
j_call: TRBJ1-5
clone_size: many
v_call: TRBV18
cdr3_nt: TGTGCCAGCTCACGAAATGAAGTTAGCAATCAGCCCCAGCATTTT
cdr3_aa: CASSRNEVSNQPQHF

d_call: .
j_call: TRBJ2-7
clone_size: many
v_call: TRBV28
cdr3_nt: TGTGCCAGCAGTTTATGGGCGGGAAAAACCCCCTACGAGCAGTACTTC
cdr3_aa: CASSLWAGKTPYEQYF

d_call: .
j_call: TRBJ1-2
clone_size: few
v_call: TRBV10-3
cdr3_nt: TGTGCCATCAGTGAGGGAAGTGACTATGGCTACACCTTC
cdr3_aa: CAISEGSDYGYTF

d_call: TRBD1
j_call: TRBJ2-7
clone_size: .
v_call: TRBV20-1
cdr3_nt: TGCAGTGCTTATAATGCCGGGACAGGGGCCTACGAGCAGTACTTC
cdr3_aa: CSAYNAGTGAYEQYF

d_call: .
j_call: TRBJ1-2
clone_size: many
v_call: TRBV7-2
cdr3_nt: TGTGCCAGCAGCTTAACGCAGGGGTCTAACTATGGCTACACCTTC
cdr3_aa: CASSLTQGSNYGYTF

d_call: .
j_call: TRBJ2-3
clone_size: many
v_call: TRBV10-1
cdr3_nt: TGCGCCAGCAGTGAGTCGAAACTAACGACAGATACGCAGTATTTT
cdr3_aa: CASSESKLTTDTQYF

d_call: .
j_call: TRBJ1-2
clone_size: .
v_call: TRBV24-1
cdr3_nt: TGTGCCACCAATCTGACGGGCGTCGGTGGCTACACCTTC
cdr3_aa: CATNLTGVGGYTF

d_call: .
j_call: TRBJ1-1
clone_size: .
v_call: TRBV28
cdr3_nt: TGTGCCAGCAGTTTACCCAAAGTGGGGACTGAAGCTTTCTTT
cdr3_aa: CASSLPKVGTEAFF

d_call: TRBD2
j_call: TRBJ2-5
clone_size: many
v_call: TRBV28
cdr3_nt: TGTGCCAGCACCACCTCGAGCGGACTAGAAGAGACCCAGTACTTC
cdr3_aa: CASTTSSGLEETQYF

d_call: TRBD2
j_call: TRBJ2-7
clone_size: .
v_call: TRBV11-3
cdr3_nt: TGTGCCAGCAGCGGGGGGGGGAGGGCCCCCGACGGGCAGTACTTC
cdr3_aa: CASSGGGRAPDGQYF

d_call: .
j_call: TRBJ1-1
clone_size: many
v_call: TRBV30
cdr3_nt: TGTGCCCGTTGGGGGGACACTGAAGCTTTCTTT
cdr3_aa: CARWGDTEAFF

d_call: .
j_call: TRBJ2-2
clone_size: .
v_call: TRBV29-1
cdr3_nt: TGCAGCGTTGACCCCACAGCGACCGGGGAGCTGTTTTTT
cdr3_aa: CSVDPTATGELFF

d_call: .
j_call: TRBJ1-5
clone_size: .
v_call: TRBV5-8
cdr3_nt: TGTGCCAGCAGCTTACAGGTGGGCAATCAGCCCCAGCATTTT
cdr3_aa: CASSLQVGNQPQHF

d_call: TRBD1
j_call: TRBJ2-5
clone_size: .
v_call: TRBV6-1
cdr3_nt: TGTGCCAGCAGCCCGGGACAGGTGGAGACCCAGTACTTC
cdr3_aa: CASSPGQVETQYF

d_call: TRBD2
j_call: TRBJ2-7
clone_size: .
v_call: TRBV2
cdr3_nt: TGTGCCAGCAGCGTCTCCCGACTAGCGGGGGGATCCTACGAGCAGTACTTC
cdr3_aa: CASSVSRLAGGSYEQYF

d_call: TRBD2
j_call: TRBJ2-1
clone_size: many
v_call: TRBV2
cdr3_nt: TGTGCCAGCAGTAGGCTAGCGGGAGCCGCCTCCTACAATGAGCAGTTCTTC
cdr3_aa: CASSRLAGAASYNEQFF

d_call: .
j_call: TRBJ2-3
clone_size: .
v_call: TRBV3-1
cdr3_nt: TGTGCCAGCAGCCAAGCCGCGATACCCACAGATACGCAGTATTTT
cdr3_aa: CASSQAAIPTDTQYF

d_call: TRBD1
j_call: TRBJ1-2
clone_size: few
v_call: TRBV20-1
cdr3_nt: TGCAGTGCTAGAGAGGACAGGGCGGGTGGCTACACCTTC
cdr3_aa: CSAREDRAGGYTF

d_call: TRBD2
j_call: TRBJ2-7
clone_size: .
v_call: TRBV4-1
cdr3_nt: TGCGCCAGCAGCCAAGGCGGCGCTAGCGGGAGAGGTTACGAGCAGTACTTC
cdr3_aa: CASSQGGASGRGYEQYF

d_call: .
j_call: TRBJ1-1
clone_size: many
v_call: TRBV28
cdr3_nt: TGTGCCAGCATCCCATCCCGGTACCTGAACACTGAAGCTTTCTTT
cdr3_aa: CASIPSRYLNTEAFF

d_call: .
j_call: TRBJ2-1
clone_size: few
v_call: TRBV20-1
cdr3_nt: TGCAGTGAATCGAGGGACACGGTCTCCTACAATGAGCAGTTCTTC
cdr3_aa: CSESRDTVSYNEQFF

d_call: .
j_call: TRBJ2-1
clone_size: .
v_call: TRBV5-1
cdr3_nt: TGCGCCAGCAGCGTAGCCGGGACTTCTAATGAGCAGTTCTTC
cdr3_aa: CASSVAGTSNEQFF

d_call: TRBD1
j_call: TRBJ1-2
clone_size: many
v_call: TRBV12-3/TRBV12-4
cdr3_nt: TGTGCCAGCAGTCCTGGACAGGGGGTCCATGGCTACACCTTC
cdr3_aa: CASSPGQGVHGYTF

d_call: TRBD2
j_call: TRBJ2-7
clone_size: few
v_call: TRBV6-1
cdr3_nt: TGTGCCAGCAGTCTAGCGGGAGTGGGCCCGAACGAGCAGTACTTC
cdr3_aa: CASSLAGVGPNEQYF

d_call: TRBD2
j_call: TRBJ2-3
clone_size: .
v_call: TRBV15
cdr3_nt: TGTGCCACCCGATGGGGGACTAGCGGTGGAGATACGCAGTATTTT
cdr3_aa: CATRWGTSGGDTQYF

d_call: TRBD2
j_call: TRBJ2-7
clone_size: many
v_call: TRBV5-1
cdr3_nt: TGCGCCAGCAGCCCGACTAGCGGGAGCCCCGAGGAGCAGTACTTC
cdr3_aa: CASSPTSGSPEEQYF

d_call: TRBD2
j_call: TRBJ2-1
clone_size: .
v_call: TRBV12-3/TRBV12-4
cdr3_nt: TGTGCCAGCAGTTTTCGGGGACTAGCGGGAGGGCACGCTATTGAGCAGTTCTTC
cdr3_aa: CASSFRGLAGGHAIEQFF

d_call: .
j_call: TRBJ2-7
clone_size: .
v_call: TRBV11-3
cdr3_nt: TGTGCCAGCAGCGGACAGTGGGTCCTCGGGAACGAGCAGTACTTC
cdr3_aa: CASSGQWVLGNEQYF